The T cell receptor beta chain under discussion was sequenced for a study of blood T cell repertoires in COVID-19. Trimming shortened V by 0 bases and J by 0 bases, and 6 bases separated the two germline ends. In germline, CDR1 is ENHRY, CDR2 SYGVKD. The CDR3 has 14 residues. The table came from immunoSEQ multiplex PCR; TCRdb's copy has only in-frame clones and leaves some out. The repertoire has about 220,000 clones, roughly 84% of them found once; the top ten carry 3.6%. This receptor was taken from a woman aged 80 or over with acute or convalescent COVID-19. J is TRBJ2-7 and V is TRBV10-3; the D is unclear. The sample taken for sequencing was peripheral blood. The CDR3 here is CAISESASSYEQYF. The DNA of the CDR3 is TGTGCCATCAGTGAGTCGGCAAGCTCCTACGAGCAGTACTTC.